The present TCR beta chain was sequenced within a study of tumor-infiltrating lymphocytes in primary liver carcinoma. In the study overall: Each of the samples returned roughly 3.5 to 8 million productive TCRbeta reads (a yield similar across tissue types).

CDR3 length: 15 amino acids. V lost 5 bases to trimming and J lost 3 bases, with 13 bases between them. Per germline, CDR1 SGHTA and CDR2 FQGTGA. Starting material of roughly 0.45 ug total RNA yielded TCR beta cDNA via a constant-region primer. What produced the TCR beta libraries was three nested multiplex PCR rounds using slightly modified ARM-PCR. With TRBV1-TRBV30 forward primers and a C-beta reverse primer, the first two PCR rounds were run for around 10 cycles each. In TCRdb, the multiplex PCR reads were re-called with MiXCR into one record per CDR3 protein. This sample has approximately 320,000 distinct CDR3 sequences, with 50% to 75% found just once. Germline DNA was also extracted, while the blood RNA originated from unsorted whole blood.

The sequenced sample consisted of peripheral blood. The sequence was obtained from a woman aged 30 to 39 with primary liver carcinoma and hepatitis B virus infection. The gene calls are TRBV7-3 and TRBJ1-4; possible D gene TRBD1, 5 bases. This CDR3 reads CASSPTGRPNEKLFF. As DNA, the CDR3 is TGTGCCAGCAGCCCCACGGGACGGCCTAATGAAAAACTGTTTTTT.